A selection of T cell receptor beta chains follows, all from one sample in a study of blood T cells in healthy people across ages. TCRdb called the 5' RACE reads again in MiXCR, with one record for every CDR3 protein. The top ten clones hold 7.7% of a sample with 1.5 million to 2 million distinct CDR3 sequences, 28% of them seen once. The sequenced material came from blood. The receptor source for this set is a woman aged 25 to 45 in good health. CDR3s include the opening cysteine and the closing phenylalanine or tryptophan. Each record gives: V gene, J gene, D gene, clone size, CDR3 protein, CDR3 DNA. D genes are given only for firm matches. Clone size is stated in some rows and not others, as once, few, many or a class when expanded.

>TRBV4-1|TRBJ1-5|TRBD1|many
CASSQGDRVSNQPQHF
TGCGCCAGCAGCCAAGGGGACAGGGTTAGCAATCAGCCCCAGCATTTT
>TRBV28|TRBJ2-7|TRBD1|many
CASSYHGQGPSREQYF
TGTGCCAGCAGTTACCATGGACAGGGCCCTTCCCGCGAGCAGTACTTC
>TRBV11-3|TRBJ2-1|-|-
CASSFWDGGEQFF
TGTGCCAGCAGCTTTTGGGACGGCGGTGAGCAGTTCTTC
>TRBV18|TRBJ2-3|-|-
CASTGLERDTQYF
TGTGCCAGCACTGGGCTGGAGCGGGATACGCAGTATTTT
>TRBV24-1|TRBJ1-2|-|few
CATSDTGSIRGYTF
TGTGCCACCAGTGATACCGGGAGTATCCGTGGCTACACCTTC
>TRBV29-1|TRBJ2-5|TRBD2|-
CSVGTSGRTGQETQYF
TGCAGCGTTGGAACTAGCGGGAGAACAGGGCAAGAGACCCAGTACTTC
>TRBV6-6|TRBJ2-1|TRBD2|few
CASSHGLAGGYNEQFF
TGTGCCAGCAGTCACGGACTAGCGGGAGGGTACAATGAGCAGTTCTTC
>TRBV5-1|TRBJ2-1|-|few
CASSTRNPSGTGGGEQFF
TGCGCCAGCAGCACACGCAATCCCTCCGGGACCGGGGGCGGTGAGCAGTTCTTC
>TRBV4-2|TRBJ2-3|-|many
CASSQDPAGSSTDTQYF
TGTGCCAGCAGCCAAGACCCAGCGGGTTCTAGCACAGATACGCAGTATTTT
>TRBV7-9|TRBJ2-7|TRBD2|few
CASSAGLAGGGSYEQYF
TGTGCCAGCAGCGCAGGTCTAGCGGGAGGGGGCTCCTACGAGCAGTACTTC
>TRBV5-5|TRBJ2-3|-|-
CASSLGGPADTQYF
TGTGCCAGCAGCTTAGGAGGGCCCGCAGATACGCAGTATTTT
>TRBV4-1|TRBJ1-1|-|few
CASSIRASQVVSTEAFF
TGCGCCAGCAGCATACGGGCATCTCAGGTCGTCTCCACTGAAGCTTTCTTT
>TRBV2|TRBJ1-2|-|few
CASSDDNYGYTF
TGTGCCAGCAGTGACGACAACTATGGCTACACCTTC
>TRBV10-1|TRBJ2-3|-|few
CASSEFAGFYTQYF
TGCGCCAGCAGTGAGTTCGCCGGATTCTATACGCAGTATTTT
>TRBV7-2|TRBJ2-3|-|-
CANVYGGSTDAQYF
TGTGCCAACGTCTACGGGGGTAGCACAGATGCGCAGTATTTT
>TRBV11-2|TRBJ2-5|TRBD2|-
CASSWGLAGGKETQYF
TGTGCCAGCAGCTGGGGACTAGCGGGGGGGAAAGAGACCCAGTACTTC
>TRBV25-1|TRBJ2-5|-|many
CASSESRSETQYF
TGTGCCAGCAGTGAATCGCGATCAGAGACCCAGTACTTC
>TRBV7-2|TRBJ2-3|TRBD1|-
CASGRQGSNTQYF
TGTGCCAGCGGGAGACAGGGTAGCAATACGCAGTATTTT
>TRBV4-3|TRBJ2-7|-|many
CASSRREVEQYF
TGCGCCAGCAGCCGTAGAGAGGTCGAGCAGTACTTC
>TRBV9|TRBJ2-1|TRBD2|few
CASSGSGRKYNEQFF
TGTGCCAGCAGCGGTAGCGGGAGAAAGTACAATGAGCAGTTCTTC
>TRBV7-9|TRBJ2-7|TRBD2|-
CASSPITGLAEYEQYF
TGTGCCAGCAGCCCGATTACGGGACTAGCGGAGTACGAGCAGTACTTC
>TRBV7-2|TRBJ2-7|-|-
CASSLGRGIEQYF
TGTGCCAGCAGCTTAGGGAGGGGCATCGAGCAGTACTTC
>TRBV5-5|TRBJ1-1|-|-
CASSLSAENTEAFF
TGTGCCAGCAGCTTGTCAGCAGAGAACACTGAAGCTTTCTTT
>TRBV10-3|TRBJ2-6|-|many
CAISELTGSGANVLTF
TGTGCCATCAGTGAATTGACAGGTTCTGGGGCCAACGTCCTGACTTTC
>TRBV5-1|TRBJ2-7|-|-
CASSPDDSCEQYF
TGCGCCAGCAGCCCCGACGATTCCTGCGAGCAGTACTTC
>TRBV19|TRBJ2-2|-|-
CASRELGANTGELFF
TGTGCCAGTAGGGAGCTAGGAGCGAACACCGGGGAGCTGTTTTTT
>TRBV5-5|TRBJ1-2|-|-
CASSFQPDRSGYTF
TGTGCCAGCAGCTTCCAACCCGACAGAAGTGGCTACACCTTC
>TRBV6-1|TRBJ2-5|-|-
CASSESSLYQETQYF
TGTGCCAGCAGTGAGAGTAGCCTCTATCAAGAGACCCAGTACTTC
>TRBV2|TRBJ1-2|-|many
CASLPTAANYGYTF
TGTGCCAGTCTTCCGACAGCAGCTAACTATGGCTACACCTTC
>TRBV6-4|TRBJ2-2|-|-
CASKPGLGTGELFF
TGTGCCAGCAAGCCGGGACTCGGGACCGGGGAGCTGTTTTTT
>TRBV12-3/TRBV12-4|TRBJ2-2|-|few
CASTYTGELFF
TGTGCCAGCACCTACACCGGGGAGCTGTTTTTT
>TRBV10-3|TRBJ2-5|TRBD1|few
CAISEGDRGQYF
TGTGCCATCAGTGAGGGGGACAGGGGCCAGTACTTC
>TRBV24-1|TRBJ2-1|TRBD1|-
CTTSDRTGLLGEQFF
TGTACCACCAGTGATAGGACAGGGTTGTTGGGTGAGCAGTTCTTC
>TRBV5-1|TRBJ1-1|TRBD1|-
CASRGQSNTEAFF
TGCGCCAGCAGGGGACAGTCGAACACTGAAGCTTTCTTT
>TRBV12-3/TRBV12-4|TRBJ1-2|-|few
CASSPSTSPNYGYTF
TGTGCCAGCAGTCCCTCGACGTCCCCTAACTATGGCTACACCTTC
>TRBV12-3/TRBV12-4|TRBJ2-7|-|many
CASSLRDTGYEQYF
TGTGCCAGCAGTTTGCGGGACACAGGTTACGAGCAGTACTTC
>TRBV7-2|TRBJ2-3|-|-
CASRSPGLPDTQYF
TGTGCCAGCAGATCACCGGGTCTGCCAGATACGCAGTATTTT
>TRBV5-1|TRBJ2-3|TRBD1|few
CASSLPGQGITDTQYF
TGCGCCAGCAGCTTACCGGGACAGGGGATCACAGATACGCAGTATTTT
>TRBV12-3/TRBV12-4|TRBJ2-5|-|many
CASSLRGWQETQYF
TGTGCCAGCAGTTTAAGAGGGTGGCAAGAGACCCAGTACTTC
>TRBV12-3/TRBV12-4|TRBJ2-5|TRBD1|-
CASSPTGDIETQYF
TGTGCCAGCAGCCCTACAGGGGACATTGAGACCCAGTACTTC
>TRBV24-1|TRBJ2-1|-|-
CATSRISESQGNEQFF
TGTGCCACGAGTCGGATCTCTGAGTCACAAGGGAATGAGCAGTTCTTC
>TRBV5-1|TRBJ1-3|-|-
CASSSKSGNTIYF
TGCGCCAGCAGCTCGAAGTCTGGAAACACCATATATTTT
>TRBV28|TRBJ1-1|-|-
CASSPGGSVFF
TGTGCCAGCTCCCCTGGGGGAAGTGTTTTCTTT
>TRBV7-9|TRBJ2-3|-|few
CATSGRGGLADTQYF
TGTGCCACCTCAGGTCGAGGGGGTTTAGCAGATACGCAGTATTTT
>TRBV6-5|TRBJ2-3|-|-
CASSYSRFRRDTQYF
TGTGCCAGCAGTTACTCACGGTTTCGGAGAGATACGCAGTATTTT
>TRBV6-6|TRBJ1-5|-|many
CASSSQGQPQHF
TGTGCCAGCAGTTCCCAGGGTCAGCCCCAGCATTTT
>TRBV3-1|TRBJ2-7|-|-
CASSQGGGFSCEQYF
TGTGCCAGCAGCCAAGGAGGTGGATTCTCCTGCGAGCAGTACTTC
>TRBV7-2|TRBJ2-4|-|few
CASSRIGEEEDIQYF
TGTGCCAGCAGCCGCATCGGGGAGGAAGAGGACATTCAGTACTTC
>TRBV7-9|TRBJ1-1|TRBD1|-
CASSLGDSSNTEAFF
TGTGCCAGCAGCTTAGGGGACAGCTCAAACACTGAAGCTTTCTTT
>TRBV20-1|TRBJ1-2|TRBD1|-
CSASRTGGDGYTF
TGCAGTGCTAGTCGTACAGGGGGCGACGGCTACACCTTC
>TRBV21-1|TRBJ2-7|-|few
CASRPRRHKSYEQYF
TGTGCCAGCAGGCCGAGGCGGCACAAATCCTACGAGCAGTACTTC